Listed here is a single T cell receptor beta chain. This sample is part of a study of blood T cell repertoires in COVID-19. At the level of the study: The United States, Italy and Spain were the sources of the acute and convalescent COVID-19 samples. Sample material is recorded as cDNA or gDNA derived from T cells, B-cell-depleted T cells, or PBMCs.

Per the authors' pipeline: Reference gene primer amplification gave estimated nucleated cell counts. Method: immunoSEQ multiplex PCR; TCRdb's copy keeps in-frame clones and lacks some. The V and J calls and clone size were taken over from that table, and D and trimming were inferred from the DNA. The sample contains approximately 280,000 clones, 89% of which appear only once. The junction had 6 bases not matched to a gene; V was cut back by 6 bases and J by 4 bases. The length of the CDR3 is 13 residues. Germline V gene sequence: CDR1 SGHAT, CDR2 FQNNGV. The source material was peripheral blood. The sequence was obtained from a man in his fifties with acute or convalescent COVID-19. V and J are TRBV11-2 and TRBJ2-7, with 7 positions matching TRBD2. The CDR3, as DNA: TGTGCCAGCAGATTGACAGCGGGGTACGAGCAGTACTTC. This codes for CASRLTAGYEQYF.